These 27 T cell receptor beta chains were all obtained from the same sample, sequenced in a study of T cells in localized non-small cell lung cancer. This table comes from immunoSEQ multiplex PCR, and its TCRdb copy is limited to in-frame clones, with some not included. This sample yields about 78,000 clones, of which 80% to 90% are seen a single time; over 2.5% belongs to the top ten. Material: peripheral blood, obtained before any cancer treatment. All receptors come from a man between 40 and 70 years old with stage I lung adenocarcinoma.

The chain joins TRBV7-9 to TRBJ1-1, with TRBD1 as a possible D gene (6 bases). Germline V gene data show CDR1 as SEHNR and CDR2 as FQNEAQ (reference sequence). V gave up 4 bases and J gave up 2 bases, with 11 bases separating them. CDR3 length: 14 amino acids. The CDR3 sequence is CASSSGQINTEAFF. The CDR3 nucleotides are TGTGCCAGCAGCTCCGGACAGATAAACACTGAAGCTTTCTTT.

This clone was recorded only once. The V call is TRBV11-1, the J call TRBJ2-1; D might be TRBD1 or TRBD2, each matching 6 bases. Trimming shortened V by 4 bases and J by 8 bases, and 18 bases separated the two germline ends. CDR3 size: 15 residues. Per the germline V gene, CDR1 is SGHAT and CDR2 is FQDESV (reference sequence). CDR3 residues: CASSSGGPPADEQFF. CDR3 bases: TGTGCCAGCAGCTCCGGGGGCCCCCCGGCCGATGAGCAGTTCTTC.

V and J are TRBV27 and TRBJ2-7, with D hard to call. With 4 bases removed from V and 2 bases from J, the gap between germline ends came to 9 bases. Germline V gene sequence: CDR1 MNHEY, CDR2 SMNVEV (reference sequence). The CDR3 length is 13 residues. CDR3 amino acids: CASSWQQTYEQYF. Written as DNA, the CDR3 is TGTGCCAGCAGTTGGCAACAAACCTACGAGCAGTACTTC.

For the CDR3, the DNA is TGCAGCGTTGTTGGGGACCCATCATACGAGCAGTACTTC. Translation gives CSVVGDPSYEQYF. V usage is TRBV29-1 and J usage is TRBJ2-7, with D perhaps being TRBD1 or TRBD2 (5 bases each). The CDR3 is 13 residues long. The ends were cut back, 4 bases at V and 4 bases at J, with 14 bases in the middle. Germline CDR1 reads SQVTM; CDR2 reads ANQGSEA.

The chain recombines TRBV7-3 with TRBJ1-2; 9 bases agree with TRBD1. Germline trimming cut 2 bases from V and 8 bases from J; bases unmatched to any gene: 12. The length of the CDR3 is 16 residues. In germline, CDR1 is SGHTA, CDR2 FQGTGA. The CDR3 sequence: CASSLSGQGLSDGYTF. The CDR3 DNA is TGTGCCAGCAGCTTATCCGGACAGGGGCTGTCGGACGGCTACACCTTC.

The chain combines TRBV6-5 with TRBJ2-7; D not resolved. The V end was cut by 4 bases, the J end by 3 bases, with 10 bases between. The CDR3 loop spans 13 amino acids. Germline V gene lookup returns CDR1 MNHEY and CDR2 SVGAGI. Here the CDR3 reads CASSSDPLYEQYF. The CDR3 nucleotides are TGTGCCAGCAGTTCAGACCCCCTCTACGAGCAGTACTTC.

The V call is TRBV11-2, the J call TRBJ2-7, with TRBD1 matching over 7 bases. Germline V gene data show CDR1 as SGHAT and CDR2 as FQNNGV. The CDR3 length is 17 residues. The J segment lost 2 bases and the V segment lost 1 base, leaving 11 bases of the junction unmatched. CDR3 DNA sequence: TGTGCCAGCAGCTTAGGGGTGTCAGGGGGTTTAGCCTACGAGCAGTACTTC. Translation gives CASSLGVSGGLAYEQYF.

In its sample, this clone was seen once. The rearrangement joins TRBV7-9 to TRBJ2-7, with 8 bases identical to TRBD2. Germline CDR1 SEHNR, CDR2 FQNEAQ (reference sequence). With V trimmed by 5 bases and J by 1 base, 10 bases remained unmatched. This CDR3 has 16 residues. The CDR3 bases are TGTGCCAGCAGCGCCTCGGGACTAGTCGATTCCTACGAGCAGTACTTC. Its translation: CASSASGLVDSYEQYF.

V is TRBV5-1 and J is TRBJ2-4; D possibly corresponds to TRBD1 (6 bases). The V and J ends lost 4 bases and 3 bases respectively, with 11 bases between them. The germline V gene has CDR1 SGHRS and CDR2 YFSETQ. The CDR3 totals 14 residues. The DNA for the CDR3 is TGCGCCAGCAGCCCCTCCAGGGGCAAAAACATTCAGTACTTC. As protein: CASSPSRGKNIQYF.

The rearrangement uses TRBV19 and TRBJ1-5; 9 bases agree with TRBD1. Trimming removed 7 bases from V and 11 bases from J; junction bases left unmatched: 12. CDR1 LNHDA and CDR2 SQIVND come from the germline V gene (reference sequence). The CDR3 extends over 14 amino acids. DNA for the CDR3: TGTGCCAGTACACCGGGACAGGGAGTGGCGACCCAGCATTTT. Residues: CASTPGQGVATQHF.

As DNA, the CDR3 is TGCGCCAGCTCGGACAGCCTATCCAAAAACATTCAGTACTTC. Translation gives CASSDSLSKNIQYF. The chain employs TRBV5-1 and TRBJ2-4; a possible D gene is TRBD1 (6 bases). CDR3 length: 14 residues. Germline CDR1 is SGHRS and CDR2 is YFSETQ. Trimming pared 7 bases from V and 2 bases from J, leaving 13 bases between.

Turning to this clone: Compared with germline, one end of the junction differs, possibly owing to a read error. J is TRBJ2-1 and V is TRBV9; 7 positions agree with TRBD2. This CDR3 spans 15 amino acids. Per the germline V gene, CDR1 is SGDLS and CDR2 is YYNGEE. The CDR3 loop reads CASSVVPTSYDEQFF. DNA for the CDR3: TGTGCCAGCAGCGTAGTCCCGACTAGCTACGATGAGCAGTTCTTC.

V is TRBV14 and J is TRBJ1-5; TRBD1 is a possible D gene (6 bases). This CDR3 comprises 17 residues. Germline loops: CDR1 SGHDN, CDR2 FVKESK. Between the trimmed V and J ends, which lost 0 bases and 4 bases, there was a span of 16 bases. The CDR3 loop is CASSQDGVGTFNQPQHF. The CDR3 DNA reads TGTGCCAGCAGCCAAGATGGGGTCGGGACATTTAATCAGCCCCAGCATTTT. The variable domain in full, with the rest retrieved from reference TRBV14 and TRBJ1-5, is EAGVTQFPSHSVIEKGQTVTLRCDPISGHDNLYWYRRVMGKEIKFLLHFVKESKQDESGMPNNRFLAERTGGTYSTLKVQPAELEDSGVYFCASSQDGVGTFNQPQHFGDGTRLSIL.

The chain combines TRBV27 with TRBJ2-7, with 9 bases fitting TRBD1. V trimming: 2 bases; J trimming: 1 base; junction bases outside the gene matches: 15. The V gene's germline CDR1 is MNHEY and CDR2 SMNVEV (reference sequence). This CDR3 spans 19 amino acids. CDR3 loop: CASSLRPLGTGYRSYEQYF. As DNA, the CDR3 is TGTGCCAGCAGTTTAAGACCCTTGGGGACAGGGTATAGATCCTACGAGCAGTACTTC.

The table lists this clone with many counts. The chain carries TRBV11-2 and TRBJ2-7, with 9 nucleotides matching TRBD1. The trim removed 4 bases at V and 1 base at J, leaving 2 bases unmatched. The CDR3 runs to 14 residues. Per germline, CDR1 SGHAT and CDR2 FQNNGV. CDR3 in amino acids: CASSYDRGSYEQYF. The CDR3 coding sequence is TGTGCCAGCAGCTACGACAGGGGGTCCTACGAGCAGTACTTC. Complete variable domain (other parts from reference TRBV11-2 and TRBJ2-7): EAGVAQSPRYKIIEKRQSVAFWCNPISGHATLYWYQQILGQGPKLLIQFQNNGVVDDSQLPKDRFSAERLKGVDSTLKIQPAKLEDSAVYLCASSYDRGSYEQYFGPGTRLTVT.

The V call is TRBV15, the J call TRBJ1-5; the match to TRBD1 covers 7 bases. With V trimmed by 1 base and J by 7 bases, 4 bases remained unmatched. This CDR3 is built from 14 residues. Per the germline V gene, CDR1 is LNHNV and CDR2 is YYDKDF (reference sequence). CDR3 bases: TGTGCCACCAGCAGAGCAGGGGGGGAACAGCCCCAGCATTTT. Amino acid sequence: CATSRAGGEQPQHF. Full variable domain (outside the CDR3, taken from reference TRBV15 and TRBJ1-5): DAMVIQNPRYQVTQFGKPVTLSCSQTLNHNVMYWYQQKSSQAPKLLFHYYDKDFNNEADTPDNFQSRRPNTSFCFLDIRSPGLGDTAMYLCATSRAGGEQPQHFGDGTRLSIL.

The chain recombines TRBV7-9 with TRBJ2-5; no firm D call. CDR3 size: 14 residues. Germline values: CDR1 SEHNR, CDR2 FQNEAQ (reference sequence). V lost 5 bases to trimming and J lost 2 bases, with 12 bases between them. CDR3 sequence reads: CASSPAAGQETQYF. The CDR3 DNA reads TGTGCCAGCAGCCCGGCGGCAGGTCAAGAGACCCAGTACTTC.

The rearrangement uses TRBV6-5 and TRBJ2-5; D unclear. Near its end, the DNA agrees better with TRBJ2-7, so the J call may be wrong. The CDR3 runs 14 residues. The germline gives CDR1 MNHEY, CDR2 SVGAGI. CDR3 nucleotide sequence: TGTGCCAGCAGTTACTCGAGTAGAGTTTCCGAGCAGTACTTC. Residues: CASSYSSRVSEQYF.

The chain joins TRBV5-4 to TRBJ2-2; D not certain. Germline V gene data show CDR1 as SGHNT and CDR2 as YYREEE (reference sequence). V gave up 4 bases and J gave up 5 bases, with 6 bases separating them. The CDR3 is made up of 12 amino acids. In DNA form, the CDR3 reads TGTGCCAGCAGCCCCGGGACCGGGGAGCTGTTTTTT. Its translation: CASSPGTGELFF.

V gene TRBV28 combines with J gene TRBJ2-4; D may be TRBD1 or TRBD2 (6 bases each). Trimming left V 7 bases short and J 4 bases short, with 20 bases between. There are 16 residues in the CDR3. Germline V gene lookup returns CDR1 MDHEN and CDR2 SYDVKM. The CDR3 loop reads CASTGASALRKNIQYF. The CDR3 coding sequence is TGTGCCAGCACGGGGGCCTCCGCCCTTCGGAAAAACATTCAGTACTTC.

The CDR3 reads CASTFGLYNEQFF. CDR3 in DNA: TGTGCCAGCACCTTTGGTCTTTACAATGAGCAGTTCTTC. J is TRBJ2-1 and V is TRBV28; D unresolved. V lost 7 bases to trimming and J lost 4 bases, with 11 bases between them. This CDR3 comprises 13 residues. Germline-derived CDR1 and CDR2 are MDHEN and SYDVKM.

This clone was seen once. The chain combines TRBV5-4 with TRBJ2-3; tentative D call: TRBD1 (7 bases). The V gene lost 6 bases and the J gene lost 6 bases, with 17 bases spanning the gap. Per germline, CDR1 SGHNT and CDR2 YYREEE (reference sequence). There are 14 residues in the CDR3. Here the CDR3 reads CASKEGGAGDTQYF. The CDR3 nucleotides read TGTGCCAGCAAGGAAGGGGGCGCGGGGGATACGCAGTATTTT.

The V gene is TRBV6-1, the J gene TRBJ2-2; TRBD2 might be the D (8 bases). The CDR3 has 15 amino acids. The ends were cut back, 6 bases at V and 5 bases at J, with 16 bases in the middle. Germline CDR1 is MNHNS and CDR2 is SASEGT. Written as DNA, the CDR3 is TGTGCCAGCAGCAAACGGGAGGGGGCGACCGGGGAGCTGTTTTTT. Translating it yields CASSKREGATGELFF.

The chain employs TRBV30 and TRBJ1-2; 8 bases map to TRBD1. The length of the CDR3 is 12 residues. After removal of 5 bases from V and 7 bases from J, the junction contained 6 bases not matched to a gene. Per the germline V gene, CDR1 is GTSNPN and CDR2 is SVGIG (reference sequence). CDR3 coding DNA: TGTGCCTGGCAGCAGGGGGCTGGTGGCTACACCTTC. Translating it yields CAWQQGAGGYTF.

The chain recombines TRBV6-1 with TRBJ2-3; 9 bases agree with TRBD2. The CDR3 is made up of 15 amino acids. The V gene's germline CDR1 is MNHNS and CDR2 SASEGT. With 8 bases clipped from V and 9 bases from J, the junction kept 15 bases outside the gene matches. CDR3 amino acids: CASSESGGQVDTQYF. In DNA, the CDR3 is TGTGCCAGCTCTGAGAGCGGGGGGCAGGTGGACACGCAGTATTTT.

This clone was seen only a few times. The chain employs TRBV7-2 and TRBJ2-5, with TRBD2 matching 10 bases. The CDR3 is 14 amino acids. With V trimmed by 5 bases and J by 5 bases, 5 bases remained unmatched. Germline assignment: CDR1 SGHTA and CDR2 FQGNSA. CDR3 amino acids: CASSQGTSEETQYF. In nucleotides, the CDR3 is TGTGCCAGCAGCCAGGGGACTAGCGAGGAGACCCAGTACTTC. The full variable domain, rest sourced from reference TRBV7-2 and TRBJ2-5, is GAGVSQSPSNKVTEKGKDVELRCDPISGHTALYWYRQSLGQGLEFLIYFQGNSAPDKSGLPSDRFSAERTGGSVSTLTIQRTQQEDSAVYLCASSQGTSEETQYFGPGTRLLVL.

The chain has TRBV18 and TRBJ1-1; D call uncertain. Germline CDR1 KGHSH, CDR2 LQKENI. V shed 6 bases and J shed 0 bases, with 11 bases lying between them. CDR3 length: 14 residues. Here the CDR3 reads CASSVGQMNTEAFF. DNA for the CDR3: TGTGCCAGCTCCGTCGGGCAGATGAACACTGAAGCTTTCTTT.